This TCR beta chain was profiled in a study of blood T cell repertoires in COVID-19. Clones were read by immunoSEQ multiplex PCR, and TCRdb kept only the in-frame ones, dropping some. Of about 170,000 clones in the sample, 70% to 90% were seen once. The V and J ends lost 3 bases and 5 bases respectively, with 14 bases between them. Germline lookup yields CDR1 KGHSH and CDR2 LQKENI. The CDR3 spans 16 residues. The receptor's source is a woman under 30 who had recovered from COVID-19. This rearrangement joins TRBV18 to TRBJ1-6; TRBD1 might be the D (6 bases). The sequencing input was PBMCs or T cells enriched from blood (not recorded which). CDR3 DNA sequence: TGTGCCAGCTCACCTCAGGGGATTGGGGATAATTCACCCCTCCACTTT. This sequence encodes CASSPQGIGDNSPLHF.